The clone carrying this T cell receptor beta chain was counted a single time. Antigen: not known. This entry comes from a study of cytomegalovirus exposure and HLA in healthy donors. Study outcomes and limitations: Analyses of presence and absence presupposed an approximately uniform sequencing depth across donors. Listed as cytomegalovirus-associated were about 160 TCR beta chains. TCR beta chain V- and J-gene trimming was linked, in a later analysis, to a missense variant in DCLRE1C.

The V gene lost 0 bases and the J gene lost 0 bases, with 5 bases spanning the gap. The CDR3 is 14 residues long. Germline V CDR1 and CDR2: SGHNT, YENEEA. The primer mix had 60 Vbeta and 13 Jbeta primers. Profiling relied on immunoSEQ multiplex PCR, and the TCRdb table lists in-frame clones only, not all of them. The sample contains 180,000 or so clones, approximately 81% of which appear only once. The source of this sequence is a young woman in good health and CMV-seronegative. The V call is TRBV11-3, the J call TRBJ1-1; no definite D call. Sequencing was done on a sample of PBMCs. Here the CDR3 reads CASSLDRLNTEAFF. For the CDR3, the DNA is TGTGCCAGCAGCTTAGACAGATTGAACACTGAAGCTTTCTTT.